Following are 4 T cell receptor beta chains from one sample sequenced in a study of beta chain features in type 1 diabetes. Their specific antigens are unknown. Investigators reverse transcribed all isolated RNA, so they sequenced expressed TCRB transcripts. TCRdb's copy holds only in-frame clones and misses some; the assay was immunoSEQ multiplex PCR. The sample includes about 150,000 clones, around 7.8% of them seen just once. Whole-study findings and limits: There was a moderate but significant shortening of TCRB CDR3s in all four CD4+ subsets of Type 1 diabetes patients.

The source material was central memory CD4+ T cells from blood. These TCRs come from a woman in her thirties or forties with type 1 diabetes.

At least ten counts were recorded for this clone. This rearrangement joins TRBV7-9 to TRBJ2-7, with TRBD1 as a possible D gene (6 bases). The ends were cut back, 2 bases at V and 2 bases at J, with 13 bases in the middle. This CDR3 comprises 15 residues. Germline CDR1 and CDR2: SEHNR and FQNEAQ (reference sequence). CDR3 region: CASSLSGDVTYEQYF. CDR3 nucleotide sequence: TGTGCCAGCAGCTTATCAGGGGACGTTACCTACGAGCAGTACTTC.

The J gene is TRBJ2-3, the V gene TRBV7-2; D remains unclear. Germline V gene data show CDR1 as SGHTA and CDR2 as FQGNSA. Trimming took off 5 bases at V and 0 bases at J, with 15 bases between the two ends. The CDR3 has 16 amino acids. The CDR3 loop reads CASSPWATLSTDTQYF. The CDR3 nucleotides are TGTGCCAGCAGCCCTTGGGCTACCCTCAGCACAGATACGCAGTATTTT. The full variable domain, rest sourced from reference TRBV7-2 and TRBJ2-3, is GAGVSQSPSNKVTEKGKDVELRCDPISGHTALYWYRQSLGQGLEFLIYFQGNSAPDKSGLPSDRFSAERTGGSVSTLTIQRTQQEDSAVYLCASSPWATLSTDTQYFGPGTRLTVL.

A few counts support this clone. Other DNA sequences within the sample encode an identical CDR3. The genes are TRBV9 and TRBJ1-5, with D tentatively TRBD1 (6 bases). The CDR3 is made up of 13 amino acids. Germline assignment: CDR1 SGDLS and CDR2 YYNGEE. V was pared by 3 bases and J by 6 bases, with 10 bases between. CDR3 in amino acids: CASSAQGAQPQHF. CDR3 coding DNA: TGTGCCAGCAGCGCACAGGGTGCTCAGCCCCAGCATTTT.

This clone was seen a few times. The CDR3 DNA is TGTGCCAGCAGTGCCGGGGAGACCCAGTACTTC. Encoded protein: CASSAGETQYF. The chain is built from TRBV6-6 and TRBJ2-5; D ambiguous. The CDR3 has 11 residues. The germline V gene encodes CDR1 MNHNY and CDR2 SVGAGI (reference sequence). The V gene lost 5 bases and the J gene lost 5 bases, with 6 bases spanning the gap.